A selection of T cell receptor beta chains follows, all from one sample in a study of identical twins. TCRdb independently ran MiXCR on the 5' RACE reads; one entry per CDR3 protein. The sample includes 450,000 or so distinct CDR3 sequences, approximately 15% of them seen just once. These data also formed part of another study, on yellow fever vaccine responses in identical twins.

The sequenced sample was CD4+ T cells sorted from blood. The receptors derive from a woman under 30 in good health. Both conserved end residues are part of each CDR3. The order of the fields is D gene, clone size, V gene, J gene, CDR3 DNA, CDR3 protein. D genes are given only for firm matches. Size values are once, few and many counts, or a class for expanded clones, and some rows have none.

d_gene: .
abundance: .
v_gene: TRBV7-2
j_gene: TRBJ2-3
CDR3nt: TGTGCCAGCAGCTTCTATCCGGGGCCCGCAGATACGCAGTATTTT
CDR3aa: CASSFYPGPADTQYF

d_gene: .
abundance: .
v_gene: TRBV7-2
j_gene: TRBJ2-4
CDR3nt: TGTGCCAGCAGCTTCCCGCTAGGGGCCAAAAACATTCAGTACTTC
CDR3aa: CASSFPLGAKNIQYF

d_gene: .
abundance: .
v_gene: TRBV2
j_gene: TRBJ2-2
CDR3nt: TGTGCCAGCAGCGGAGGTTGGGGCGGCTTCACCGGGGAGCTGTTTTTT
CDR3aa: CASSGGWGGFTGELFF

d_gene: .
abundance: few
v_gene: TRBV12-3/TRBV12-4
j_gene: TRBJ2-7
CDR3nt: TGTGCCAGCACCCCGATTGGGACTTCTCGACCGGAGCAGTACTTC
CDR3aa: CASTPIGTSRPEQYF

d_gene: .
abundance: .
v_gene: TRBV15
j_gene: TRBJ2-2
CDR3nt: TGTGCCACCAGCCTAGGCGGCAACACCGGGGAGCTGTTTTTT
CDR3aa: CATSLGGNTGELFF

d_gene: .
abundance: .
v_gene: TRBV7-9
j_gene: TRBJ2-3
CDR3nt: TGTGCCAGCAGCTTAGAGGGCAGGGCCACAGATACGCAGTATTTT
CDR3aa: CASSLEGRATDTQYF

d_gene: .
abundance: .
v_gene: TRBV29-1
j_gene: TRBJ2-1
CDR3nt: TGCAGCGTTGAAGAACGAGAGAATGAGCAGTTCTTC
CDR3aa: CSVEERENEQFF

d_gene: .
abundance: .
v_gene: TRBV4-1
j_gene: TRBJ2-4
CDR3nt: TGCGCCAGCAGCCAAGTAACTAAAGTAGCGAACATTCAGTACTTC
CDR3aa: CASSQVTKVANIQYF

d_gene: .
abundance: .
v_gene: TRBV4-3
j_gene: TRBJ2-1
CDR3nt: TGCGCCAGCAGCCCTCGCTTGGGGCTTGATGTGCAAGGCAATGAGCAGTTCTTC
CDR3aa: CASSPRLGLDVQGNEQFF

d_gene: TRBD2
abundance: few
v_gene: TRBV7-2
j_gene: TRBJ2-7
CDR3nt: TGTGCCAGCAGCTGGACAACCGGGACTAGCGGGCGGGGGGAGCAGTACTTC
CDR3aa: CASSWTTGTSGRGEQYF

d_gene: TRBD2
abundance: .
v_gene: TRBV6-2/TRBV6-3
j_gene: TRBJ2-7
CDR3nt: TGTGCCAGCAGCTTCGGACTAGCGGGAGGACGGAACGAGCAGTACTTC
CDR3aa: CASSFGLAGGRNEQYF

d_gene: TRBD1
abundance: few
v_gene: TRBV19
j_gene: TRBJ2-7
CDR3nt: TGTGCCAGTAGTACCCGACAGGGGGGGAGCGAGCAGTACTTC
CDR3aa: CASSTRQGGSEQYF

d_gene: .
abundance: few
v_gene: TRBV12-3/TRBV12-4
j_gene: TRBJ2-2
CDR3nt: TGTGCCAGCAGTTCCCCGAGCCAGAACACCGGGGAGCTGTTTTTT
CDR3aa: CASSSPSQNTGELFF

d_gene: TRBD1
abundance: few
v_gene: TRBV20-1
j_gene: TRBJ1-5
CDR3nt: TGCAGTGCCCAGGACAGGGGAAGCAATCAGCCCCAGCATTTT
CDR3aa: CSAQDRGSNQPQHF

d_gene: TRBD1
abundance: .
v_gene: TRBV12-3/TRBV12-4
j_gene: TRBJ2-2
CDR3nt: TGTGCCAGCAGGGGGACAGGGGCGAACACCGGGGAGCTGTTTTTT
CDR3aa: CASRGTGANTGELFF

d_gene: .
abundance: few
v_gene: TRBV28
j_gene: TRBJ2-3
CDR3nt: TGTGCCAGCAGTTTATCCCCCCCTGGCGCCTTCTCGCAGTATTTT
CDR3aa: CASSLSPPGAFSQYF

d_gene: .
abundance: .
v_gene: TRBV20-1
j_gene: TRBJ2-5
CDR3nt: TGCAGTGCTAGAGATGGACAGATCCAAGAGACCCAGTACTTC
CDR3aa: CSARDGQIQETQYF

d_gene: .
abundance: few
v_gene: TRBV9
j_gene: TRBJ2-3
CDR3nt: TGTGCCAGCAGCGGTCGAGGGAGCCTTAGGGATACGCAGTATTTT
CDR3aa: CASSGRGSLRDTQYF

d_gene: .
abundance: .
v_gene: TRBV5-1
j_gene: TRBJ2-1
CDR3nt: TGCGCCAGCAGCTTAGGACAAAATGAGCAGTTCTTC
CDR3aa: CASSLGQNEQFF

d_gene: TRBD1
abundance: .
v_gene: TRBV11-2
j_gene: TRBJ2-6
CDR3nt: TGTGCCAGCAGCCCCCGGGACAGGGGGTTAGCGGGGGCCAACGTCCTGACTTTC
CDR3aa: CASSPRDRGLAGANVLTF

d_gene: .
abundance: .
v_gene: TRBV15
j_gene: TRBJ2-5
CDR3nt: TGTGCCACCAGCAGAGATCAGGGGCGGCGGCGAGAGACCCAGTACTTC
CDR3aa: CATSRDQGRRRETQYF

d_gene: TRBD2
abundance: .
v_gene: TRBV2
j_gene: TRBJ2-5
CDR3nt: TGTGCCAGCAGTGAAAACTCCAGGGAGGGTGAGACCCAGTACTTC
CDR3aa: CASSENSREGETQYF

d_gene: TRBD2
abundance: few
v_gene: TRBV6-4
j_gene: TRBJ2-1
CDR3nt: TGTGCCAGCAGTGATGATAGCGGGAGTGATGAGCAGTTCTTC
CDR3aa: CASSDDSGSDEQFF

d_gene: TRBD2
abundance: few
v_gene: TRBV10-2
j_gene: TRBJ2-5
CDR3nt: TGCGCCAGCACGGCGGGAGGGCCCCGGGAGACCCAGTACTTC
CDR3aa: CASTAGGPRETQYF

d_gene: TRBD2
abundance: .
v_gene: TRBV9
j_gene: TRBJ2-2
CDR3nt: TGTGCCAGCAGCGCAGTGAATAGCGGGACCACCGGGGAGCTGTTTTTT
CDR3aa: CASSAVNSGTTGELFF

d_gene: .
abundance: many
v_gene: TRBV3-1
j_gene: TRBJ1-1
CDR3nt: TGTGCCAGCAGCCAAGGTGAACGGGTGAACACTGAAGCTTTCTTT
CDR3aa: CASSQGERVNTEAFF

d_gene: .
abundance: few
v_gene: TRBV5-1
j_gene: TRBJ2-5
CDR3nt: TGCGCCAGCAGCCCGGTCGAGGGTCTGGAGACCCAGTACTTC
CDR3aa: CASSPVEGLETQYF

d_gene: TRBD1
abundance: .
v_gene: TRBV7-6
j_gene: TRBJ2-7
CDR3nt: TGTGCCAGCAGCTTAGCTTCGGGACAGGGGACTTCCTACGAGCAGTACTTC
CDR3aa: CASSLASGQGTSYEQYF

d_gene: TRBD2
abundance: few
v_gene: TRBV6-1
j_gene: TRBJ2-3
CDR3nt: TGTGCCAGCAGTGAACGCGCGGGGGTCATCGGTACGCAGTATTTT
CDR3aa: CASSERAGVIGTQYF

d_gene: TRBD2
abundance: few
v_gene: TRBV6-1
j_gene: TRBJ2-5
CDR3nt: TGTGCCAGCAGTGAACGTTGGCTAGCGGGGGGAAGAGAGACCCAGTACTTC
CDR3aa: CASSERWLAGGRETQYF

d_gene: TRBD1
abundance: .
v_gene: TRBV7-9
j_gene: TRBJ2-7
CDR3nt: TGTGCCAGCAAAGAGACAGGGTCCCCCTCCTACGAGCAGTACTTC
CDR3aa: CASKETGSPSYEQYF

d_gene: .
abundance: .
v_gene: TRBV29-1
j_gene: TRBJ2-5
CDR3nt: TGCAGCGTTGAAGACGGAAGAGAGACCCAGTACTTC
CDR3aa: CSVEDGRETQYF

d_gene: .
abundance: few
v_gene: TRBV9
j_gene: TRBJ2-5
CDR3nt: TGTGCCAGCAGCGCCGCAGGGTTGGAGACCCAGTACTTC
CDR3aa: CASSAAGLETQYF

d_gene: .
abundance: few
v_gene: TRBV30
j_gene: TRBJ1-1
CDR3nt: TGTGCCTGGGTACAGGTTGAAGCTTTCTTT
CDR3aa: CAWVQVEAFF

d_gene: .
abundance: few
v_gene: TRBV7-2
j_gene: TRBJ1-2
CDR3nt: TGTGCCAGCAGCCGCCGGGGGACAAACTATGGCTACACCTTC
CDR3aa: CASSRRGTNYGYTF

d_gene: TRBD2
abundance: few
v_gene: TRBV10-3
j_gene: TRBJ2-7
CDR3nt: TGTGCCACCGTTAGCGGGGCCACGGACGAGCAGTACTTC
CDR3aa: CATVSGATDEQYF

d_gene: .
abundance: .
v_gene: TRBV6-5
j_gene: TRBJ1-2
CDR3nt: TGTGCCAGCAGTTACTCGAAAGGGGGTGGCTATGGCTACACCTTC
CDR3aa: CASSYSKGGGYGYTF